This TCR beta chain is from a study of blood T cell repertoires in COVID-19. Study at large: The United States, Italy and Spain supplied acute and convalescent COVID-19 samples.

Cohort 3 donors were reported recovered after two negative PCRs, clearance, or symptom resolution. Assay used: immunoSEQ multiplex PCR; TCRdb lists only in-frame clones, some missing. The data show just under 250,000 clones, roughly 90% seen once. Germline V gene data show CDR1 as SEHNR and CDR2 as FQNEAQ (reference sequence). The CDR3 runs 17 residues. The trim removed 1 base at V and 3 bases at J, leaving 8 bases unmatched. The sample consisted of PBMCs or T cells enriched from blood (not recorded which). The TCR was taken from a woman aged 25 to 45 who had recovered from COVID-19. V and J are TRBV7-9 and TRBJ1-5, with 8 bases identical to TRBD1. The CDR3 sequence is CASSLEPWTGNNQPQHF. The CDR3 DNA is TGTGCCAGCAGCTTAGAACCCTGGACAGGGAACAATCAGCCCCAGCATTTT.